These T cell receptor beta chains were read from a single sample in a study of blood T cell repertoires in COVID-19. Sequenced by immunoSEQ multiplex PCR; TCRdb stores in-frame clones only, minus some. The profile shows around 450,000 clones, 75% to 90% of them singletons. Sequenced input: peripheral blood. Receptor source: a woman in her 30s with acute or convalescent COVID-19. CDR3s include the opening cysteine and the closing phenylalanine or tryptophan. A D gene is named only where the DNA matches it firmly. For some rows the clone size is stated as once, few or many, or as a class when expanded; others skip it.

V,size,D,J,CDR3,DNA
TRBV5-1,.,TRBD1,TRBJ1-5,CASSLEPTGHQHF,TGCGCCAGCAGCTTGGAACCGACAGGGCACCAGCATTTT
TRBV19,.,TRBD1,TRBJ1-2,CASSMTPDRGSTF,TGTGCCAGTAGTATGACCCCCGACAGGGGCTCGACCTTC
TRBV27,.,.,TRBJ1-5,CASSSQQFQPQHF,TGTGCCAGCAGTTCTCAACAATTTCAGCCCCAGCATTTT
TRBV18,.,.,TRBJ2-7,CASSPRIQGAYEQYF,TGTGCCAGCTCACCGAGAATACAGGGTGCATACGAGCAGTACTTC
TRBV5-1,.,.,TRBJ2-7,CASSLSQGYEQYF,TGCGCCAGCAGCTTGTCCCAGGGCTACGAGCAGTACTTC
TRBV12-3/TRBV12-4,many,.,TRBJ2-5,CASSFLAQETQYF,TGTGCCAGCAGTTTCCTAGCTCAAGAGACCCAGTACTTC
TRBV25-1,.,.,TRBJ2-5,CASSVTGTTVGTQYF,TGTGCCAGCAGTGTTACCGGGACAACTGTCGGGACCCAGTACTTC
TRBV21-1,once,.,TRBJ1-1,CAAGQSNTEAFF,TGTGCCGCGGGACAGTCGAACACTGAAGCTTTCTTT
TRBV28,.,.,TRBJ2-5,CASRPGRSQETQYF,TGTGCCAGCAGGCCAGGGAGGAGCCAAGAGACCCAGTACTTC
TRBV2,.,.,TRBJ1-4,CASRPTGLPNEKLFF,TGTGCCAGCAGACCAACGGGACTCCCCAATGAAAAACTGTTTTTT
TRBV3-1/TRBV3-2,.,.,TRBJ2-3,CASSLIRTGTDTQYF,TGTGCCAGCAGCTTGATTCGGACAGGCACAGATACGCAGTATTTT
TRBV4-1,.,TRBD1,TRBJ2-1,CASSQETGREQFF,TGCGCCAGCAGCCAAGAGACAGGGCGTGAGCAGTTCTTC
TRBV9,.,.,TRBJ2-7,CASSDSSTAQGNPYEQYF,TGTGCCAGCAGCGACAGTTCCACGGCCCAGGGGAACCCCTACGAGCAGTACTTC
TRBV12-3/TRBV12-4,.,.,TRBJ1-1,CASSFPRQDF,TGTGCCAGCAGTTTCCCCAGGCAGGACTTT
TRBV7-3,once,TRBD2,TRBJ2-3,CASSPSGGKDTQYF,TGTGCCAGCAGCCCCAGCGGGGGGAAGGATACGCAGTATTTT
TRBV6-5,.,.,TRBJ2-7,CASSYGRTHLSEQYF,TGTGCCAGCAGTTACGGAAGGACTCACCTGAGCGAGCAGTACTTC
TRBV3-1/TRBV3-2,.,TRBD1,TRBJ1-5,CASSRDRGYNQPQHF,TGTGCCAGCAGCCGGGACAGGGGTTACAATCAGCCCCAGCATTTT
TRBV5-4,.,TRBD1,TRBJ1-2,CASVGLEGAGGYTF,TGTGCCAGCGTGGGCCTCGAGGGGGCGGGAGGCTACACCTTC
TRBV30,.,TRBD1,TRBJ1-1,CAWKKTGTNTEAFF,TGTGCCTGGAAAAAGACAGGGACAAACACTGAAGCTTTCTTT
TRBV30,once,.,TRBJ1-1,CAWSVRGGLANTEAFF,TGTGCCTGGAGTGTACGCGGGGGTTTGGCGAACACTGAAGCTTTCTTT
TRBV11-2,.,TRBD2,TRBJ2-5,CASSIGTSGGTKTQYF,TGTGCCAGCAGCATTGGGACTAGCGGGGGGACGAAGACCCAGTACTTC
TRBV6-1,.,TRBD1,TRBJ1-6,CASSEATGTSSPLHF,TGTGCCAGCAGTGAAGCGACAGGGACATCATCACCCCTCCACTTT
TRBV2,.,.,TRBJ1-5,CASSGDSLSNQPQHF,TGTGCCAGCAGTGGAGACAGTCTCAGCAATCAGCCCCAGCATTTT
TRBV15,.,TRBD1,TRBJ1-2,CASRGRGNLGYTF,TGTGCCTCCCGGGGCAGGGGGAATCTCGGCTACACCTTC